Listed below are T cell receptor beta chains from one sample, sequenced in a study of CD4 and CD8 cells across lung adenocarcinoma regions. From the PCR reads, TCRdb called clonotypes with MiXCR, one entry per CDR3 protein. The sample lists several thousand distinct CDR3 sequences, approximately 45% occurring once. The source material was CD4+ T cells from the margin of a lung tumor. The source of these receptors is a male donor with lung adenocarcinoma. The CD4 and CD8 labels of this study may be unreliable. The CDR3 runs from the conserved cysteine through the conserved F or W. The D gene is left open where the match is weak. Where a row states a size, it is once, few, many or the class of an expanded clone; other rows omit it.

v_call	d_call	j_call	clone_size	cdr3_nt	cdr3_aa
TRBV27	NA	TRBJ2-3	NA	TGTGCCAGCAGCCCCGTAGCGGTAGTGTGGGCGAAAAACACGCAGTACTTT	CASSPVAVVWAKNTQYF
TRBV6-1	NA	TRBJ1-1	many	TGTGCCAGCAGCGCGCAGGCGATGAACACTGAAGCTTTCTTT	CASSAQAMNTEAFF
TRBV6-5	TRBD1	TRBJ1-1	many	TGTGCCAGCAGTTACTCCGGACAGGGGGCGTCTGAAGCTTTCTTT	CASSYSGQGASEAFF
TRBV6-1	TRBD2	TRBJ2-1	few	TGTGCCAGCAGATCCGGTGCGGGGGGGTACAATGAGCAGTTCTTC	CASRSGAGGYNEQFF
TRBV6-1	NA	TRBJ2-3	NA	TGTGCCAGCAGTGCTTTCGGGCTGTGTAGCAAAGACATGCAGTACTTT	CASSAFGLCSKDMQYF
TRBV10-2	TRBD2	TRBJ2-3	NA	TGCGCCAGCAGTGAGTTCGGGCTAGCGGGGGGGTCTACCAAAGATATGCAGTATTTC	CASSEFGLAGGSTKDMQYF
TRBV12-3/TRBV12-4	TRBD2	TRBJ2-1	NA	TGTGCCAGCAGTTTTGGCGGGGGGGCCCTCAATGAGCAGTTCTTC	CASSFGGGALNEQFF
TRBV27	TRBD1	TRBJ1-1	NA	TGTGCCAGCAGTTCCAACACAGGGGACGCTTTCTTT	CASSSNTGDAFF
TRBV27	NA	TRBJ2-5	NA	TGTGCCAGCAGTTTAACAGGAACCCTTGGAGATGCGCAGTACTTC	CASSLTGTLGDAQYF
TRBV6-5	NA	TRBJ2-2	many	TGTGCCAGCAGCGGGTGGGGGGTGCGGGGGAACACCGGGGAGCTGTTTTTT	CASSGWGVRGNTGELFF
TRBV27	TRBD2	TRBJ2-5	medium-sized	TGTGCCAGCAAAAGTAGCGGGAGGGGAGAGACCCAGTACTTC	CASKSSGRGETQYF
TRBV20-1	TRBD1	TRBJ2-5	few	TGCAGTGCTAGAGTGGCAGGGGGCGGAGAGACCCAGTACTTC	CSARVAGGGETQYF
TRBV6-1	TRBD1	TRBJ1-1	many	TGTGCCAGCAGGGGGACAGCCTTGAACACTGAAGCTTTCTTT	CASRGTALNTEAFF
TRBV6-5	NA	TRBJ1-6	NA	TGTGCCAGCAGTTACTCGTTCAGGGCTTCCTATAATTCACCCCTCCACTTT	CASSYSFRASYNSPLHF
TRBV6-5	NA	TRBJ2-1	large	TGTGCCAGCGGCCCCTCTAGCAACTACAATGAGCAGTTCTTC	CASGPSSNYNEQFF
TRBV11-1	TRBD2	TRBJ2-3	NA	TGTGCCAGCAGTTATCGACCGGGAGGGACAGATACGCAGTATTTT	CASSYRPGGTDTQYF
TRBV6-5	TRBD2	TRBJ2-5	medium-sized	TGTGCCAGCAGTACCCTCCCGACTAGCGGGCCACAAGAGACCCAGTACTTC	CASSTLPTSGPQETQYF
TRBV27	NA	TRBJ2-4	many	TGTGCCAGCACCAACCTCGGCGGGGAAGGAAACATTCAGTACTTC	CASTNLGGEGNIQYF
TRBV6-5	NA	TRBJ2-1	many	TGTGCCAGCAGTTACTTGAATGAGCAGTTCTTC	CASSYLNEQFF
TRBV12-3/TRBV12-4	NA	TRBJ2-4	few	TGTGCCAGCAGTGGCCGGGGCGGCATTCAGTACTTC	CASSGRGGIQYF
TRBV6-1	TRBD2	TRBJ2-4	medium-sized	TGTGCCAGCAGTGAAAATCTAGCGGGAGATAAATACTTC	CASSENLAGDKYF
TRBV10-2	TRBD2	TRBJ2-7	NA	TGCGCCAGCAGTGTAGCGGGAGACGGCTACGAGCAGTACTTC	CASSVAGDGYEQYF